Each of the 2 T cell receptor beta chains below was sequenced from the same sample in a study of blood T cell repertoires in COVID-19. Only in-frame clones appear in the TCRdb table, and some are missing; sequencing was by immunoSEQ multiplex PCR. This table has roughly 380,000 clones, approximately 89% appearing once. Sequenced material: peripheral blood. Source of these receptors: a woman aged 40 to 49 with COVID-19, enrolled during active disease.

The V and J genes are TRBV28 and TRBJ1-4; D ambiguous. CDR3 length: 16 amino acids. Trimming took 5 bases from V and 0 from J, leaving 13 bases between them. Germline V gene sequence: CDR1 MDHEN, CDR2 SYDVKM. In DNA form, the CDR3 reads TGTGCCAGCAGTCCACCACAGTTGGCAACTAATGAAAAACTGTTTTTT. Protein product: CASSPPQLATNEKLFF.

The chain combines TRBV7-2 with TRBJ1-5; 7 bases are a match to TRBD1. Germline CDR1 and CDR2: SGHTA and FQGNSA. The CDR3 has 15 amino acids. Losses at the gene ends were 5 bases for V and 4 bases for J; bases not matched to a gene: 8. CDR3 residues: CASSVGQAENQPQHF. The DNA of the CDR3 is TGTGCCAGCAGCGTAGGACAGGCCGAAAATCAGCCCCAGCATTTT.